This T cell receptor (beta chain) is drawn from a study of cytomegalovirus exposure and HLA in healthy donors. Findings of the study overall: CMV serostatus was the sole immune exposure information available. In an earlier analysis, most TCR beta V segments were productive about 90% or about 30% of the time.

Use of 60 Vbeta and 13 Jbeta primers characterized the PCR. Methods used by the authors: Unique TCR beta chains totaled some 80 million in a later count, with about 11 million of them shared. Data came from immunoSEQ multiplex PCR; TCRdb stores just in-frame clones and leaves some out. D and trimming come from the DNA, and the V and J calls and clone size come from that table. The table has 150,000 to 200,000 clones, roughly four fifths seen once. This CDR3 comprises 18 residues. Germline V gene sequence: CDR1 SGDLS, CDR2 YYNGEE. Germline trimming cut 0 bases from V and 8 bases from J; bases unmatched to any gene: 17. Comments on this clone: The antigen is not known.

Samples came from healthy bone marrow donors. The sequenced sample was PBMCs. V usage is TRBV9 and J usage is TRBJ2-1; 7 positions agree with TRBD1. The TCR comes from a man aged 45-65 years in good health and CMV-seropositive. The CDR3 region has the DNA TGTGCCAGCAGCGTAGAAGAGGTTAGGGGGCGGGCAAGTGATGAGCAGTTCTTC. Protein: CASSVEEVRGRASDEQFF.